This TCR beta chain was recorded in a study of T cells in Graves' hyperthyroidism and ophthalmopathy. General study findings and limits: Ophthalmopathy was predicted by the model a median of approximately 6 months ahead of onset. Blood held most thyroid clonotypes expanded above 0.001 frequency.

RNA transcripts gave rise to amplified TCR beta CDR3 regions. The study used the HTBI primer set for a first-round RT-PCR of the TCR CDR3. MiXCR was run by TCRdb on the multiplex PCR reads, yielding one entry per CDR3 protein. The profile shows hundreds of thousands of distinct CDR3 sequences, approximately 24% of them singletons. The table lists this clonotype with many counts. What it binds is not known. Trimming took off 3 bases at V and 6 bases at J, with 14 bases between the two ends. Germline V gives CDR1 SQVTM, CDR2 ANQGSEA. The CDR3 spans 13 residues. The sequenced sample consisted of blood. This clonotype was obtained from a woman in her 40s with Graves' ophthalmopathy. The chain recombines TRBV29-1 with TRBJ2-5; D may be TRBD1 (6 bases). The DNA of the CDR3 is TGCAGCGTTGATGGCAGGGGATTGAAGACCCAGTACTTC. Translated: CSVDGRGLKTQYF.